This T cell receptor (beta chain) was identified during a study of blood T cell repertoires in COVID-19. Libraries were prepared by immunoSEQ multiplex PCR; TCRdb keeps only in-frame clonotypes and omits some of them. This sample has 100,000 or so clones; around 76% occur once, and the top ten carry roughly a fifth. Per the germline V gene, CDR1 is MNHEY and CDR2 is SVGAGI. CDR3 length: 15 amino acids. V was clipped by 6 bases and J by 2 bases, with 16 bases between them. This TCR came from a woman between 70 and 85 years old with acute or convalescent COVID-19. Specimen: peripheral blood. The chain is built from TRBV6-5 and TRBJ1-2; D not resolved. The CDR3 region is CASRHNRHLNYGYTF. In nucleotides, the CDR3 is TGTGCCAGCAGACATAATCGACATCTCAACTATGGCTACACCTTC.